Listed here are 28 T cell receptor beta chains from one sample, sequenced in a study of blood T cell repertoires in COVID-19. Data came from immunoSEQ multiplex PCR; TCRdb stores just in-frame clones and leaves some out. The data hold fewer than 350,000 clones, with 80% to 90% observed a single time. Sample: PBMCs or T cells enriched from blood (not recorded which). Receptor source: a man younger than 45 who had recovered from COVID-19.

This chain uses TRBV6-1 with TRBJ1-2; maybe TRBD1 (6 bases). V was clipped by 0 bases and J by 6 bases, with 11 bases between them. Germline loops: CDR1 MNHNS, CDR2 SASEGT. The CDR3 has 14 amino acids. The CDR3 sequence: CASSEATGQDGYTF. The CDR3 coding sequence is TGTGCCAGCAGTGAAGCAACAGGGCAAGATGGCTACACCTTC.

V and J are TRBV6-2 or TRBV6-3 and TRBJ1-1; tentatively, D is TRBD1 (5 bases). Trimming cost V 5 bases and J 6 bases, with 16 bases left between them. Germline lookup yields CDR1 MNHEY and CDR2 SVGEGT. The CDR3 extends over 14 amino acids. Here the CDR3 reads CASSRQGFFSEAFF. CDR3 coding DNA: TGTGCCAGCAGTCGTCAGGGTTTCTTTTCTGAAGCTTTCTTT.

The chain combines TRBV5-4 with TRBJ1-1; 10 nucleotides match TRBD1. Germline CDR1 SGHNT, CDR2 YYREEE (reference sequence). V lost 4 bases to trimming and J lost 5 bases; unmatched junction nucleotides: 5. The CDR3 is 14 amino acids. The CDR3 sequence is CASSRDRGDTEAFF. As DNA, the CDR3 is TGTGCCAGCAGCCGGGACAGGGGAGATACTGAAGCTTTCTTT. The whole variable domain, filled in from reference TRBV5-4 and TRBJ1-1, reads ETGVTQSPTHLIKTRGQQVTLRCSSQSGHNTVSWYQQALGQGPQFIFQYYREEENGRGNFPPRFSGLQFPNYSSELNVNALELDDSALYLCASSRDRGDTEAFFGQGTRLTVV.

The CDR3 nucleotides read TGTGCCAGTAGTGGAGGGGTCCAGCAGTACTTC. It specifies CASSGGVQQYF. The genes are TRBV19 and TRBJ2-7; a weak D match, TRBD2 (6 bases). Trimming shortened V by 5 bases and J by 8 bases, and 10 bases separated the two germline ends. Germline values: CDR1 LNHDA, CDR2 SQIVND (reference sequence). The CDR3 contains 11 residues.

As to this clone: One end of the junction varies from germline; a read error may be responsible. The genes are TRBV5-4 and TRBJ1-2; 7 bases are a match to TRBD1. Germline CDR1 SGHNT, CDR2 YYREEE (reference sequence). CDR3 length: 12 residues. The CDR3 DNA is TGTGCCAGCAGCTTAGATAAAACAGACAGGGCCTTC. Encoded protein: CASSLDKTDRAF.

This clone was seen just once. The DNA for the CDR3 is TGTGCCAGTAGTATAGGACAGGGTTTGGACGGCTACACCTTC. Translating gives CASSIGQGLDGYTF. The chain joins TRBV19 to TRBJ1-2, with 7 bases fitting TRBD1. The germline V gene has CDR1 LNHDA and CDR2 SQIVND (reference sequence). The CDR3 length is 14 residues. J lost 8 bases, V lost 1 base, and 7 bases had no gene match.

J is TRBJ1-3 and V is TRBV19, with 8 bases identical to TRBD1. Trimming at V came to 5 bases and at J to 2 bases, leaving 5 bases not matched to a gene. The CDR3 length is 15 residues. The germline V gene encodes CDR1 LNHDA and CDR2 SQIVND (reference sequence). The CDR3 loop reads CASSPLRGPGNTIYF. In DNA, the CDR3 is TGTGCCAGTAGTCCCCTCAGGGGGCCTGGAAACACCATATATTTT.

The chain recombines TRBV7-6 with TRBJ2-7; D might be TRBD1 (6 bases). The germline gives CDR1 SGHVS, CDR2 FNYEAQ. The CDR3 has 14 amino acids. V was shortened by 3 bases and J by 3 bases, with 12 bases between the two germline ends. The CDR3 sequence is CASSLATGSYEQYF. In nucleotides, the CDR3 is TGTGCCAGCAGCTTGGCCACAGGGAGCTACGAGCAGTACTTC.

V and J are TRBV4-2 and TRBJ1-2; D remains unclear. Germline V CDR1 and CDR2: LGHNA, YNFKEQ. Trimming took off 0 bases at V and 5 bases at J, with 7 bases between the two ends. The length of the CDR3 is 13 residues. The DNA for the CDR3 is TGTGCCAGCAGCCAAGACGCGAGGTATGGCTACACCTTC. This codes for CASSQDARYGYTF.

This chain connects TRBV9 to TRBJ2-7; weak D call: TRBD1 (5 bases). The CDR3 contains 15 residues. V lost 0 bases, J lost 6 bases, and 16 bases lay in between. Per the germline V gene, CDR1 is SGDLS and CDR2 is YYNGEE. The CDR3 region is CASSVGRGARLEQYF. The CDR3 nucleotides are TGTGCCAGCAGCGTAGGAAGGGGCGCAAGGCTCGAGCAGTACTTC.

This chain connects TRBV9 to TRBJ1-2; 9 bases align to TRBD1. Trimming cost V 4 bases and J 4 bases; bases outside gene matches: 11. Germline V CDR1 and CDR2: SGDLS, YYNGEE. The CDR3 has 16 amino acids. DNA for the CDR3: TGTGCCAGCAGCCCCTCTGGGGACAGGGCAGGCTATGGCTACACCTTC. This sequence encodes CASSPSGDRAGYGYTF.

The chain carries TRBV9 and TRBJ2-7; a possible D gene is TRBD1 (5 bases). The CDR3 is 14 residues long. Germline CDR1 and CDR2: SGDLS and YYNGEE. The ends were cut back, 3 bases at V and 6 bases at J, with 16 bases in the middle. In DNA form, the CDR3 reads TGTGCCAGCAGCGGCCATTCCTCAGGGCTCGAGCAGTACTTC. Translating gives CASSGHSSGLEQYF. The whole variable domain, filled in from reference TRBV9 and TRBJ2-7, reads DSGVTQTPKHLITATGQRVTLRCSPRSGDLSVYWYQQSLDQGLQFLIQYYNGEERAKGNILERFSAQQFPDLHSELNLSSLELGDSALYFCASSGHSSGLEQYFGPGTRLTVT.

This clone was seen more than once but under ten times. J is TRBJ2-7 and V is TRBV19; 11 bases map to TRBD1. Trimming at V came to 5 bases and at J to 6 bases, leaving 6 bases not matched to a gene. Germline V lookup: CDR1 LNHDA, CDR2 SQIVND (reference sequence). CDR3 size: 14 residues. CDR3 in amino acids: CASSPWTGGSEQYF. In DNA form, the CDR3 reads TGTGCCAGTAGTCCGTGGACAGGGGGCTCCGAGCAGTACTTC.

This clone has only one observation. J is TRBJ1-2 and V is TRBV7-9; D is perhaps TRBD1 (5 bases). The V gene lost 3 bases and the J gene lost 5 bases, with 10 bases spanning the gap. This CDR3 comprises 13 residues. Per germline, CDR1 SEHNR and CDR2 FQNEAQ (reference sequence). The CDR3 spells CASSFAGRYGYTF. Written as DNA, the CDR3 is TGTGCCAGCAGCTTTGCAGGGCGTTATGGCTACACCTTC.

The chain joins TRBV11-2 to TRBJ2-1; tentative D call: TRBD1 (6 bases). The CDR3 spans 15 residues. Germline CDR1 SGHAT, CDR2 FQNNGV. The V end was cut by 0 bases, the J end by 9 bases, with 15 bases between. In DNA form, the CDR3 reads TGTGCCAGCAGCTTAGATTTGGGGGCTTATATTGAGCAGTTCTTC. Its translation is CASSLDLGAYIEQFF.

This clone was seen a handful of times. This chain links TRBV5-8 with TRBJ1-3, with a weak D call TRBD1 (6 bases). Germline V CDR1 and CDR2: SGHTS, YDEGEE. V lost 4 bases and J lost 0, with 14 bases in between. CDR3 length equals 16 residues. Here the CDR3 reads CASSRVVDSSGNTIYF. CDR3 nucleotide sequence: TGTGCCAGCAGCCGGGTGGTGGACAGCTCTGGAAACACCATATATTTT.

V gene TRBV4-2 combines with J gene TRBJ2-5, with a weak D call TRBD2 (6 bases). CDR1 and CDR2 from the germline V gene are LGHNA and YNFKEQ. The CDR3 contains 17 residues. V gave up 0 bases and J gave up 5 bases, with 19 bases separating them. As DNA, the CDR3 is TGTGCCAGCAGCCAAGATCTAGGCGGGGCGGCGGGGGAGACCCAGTACTTC. This sequence encodes CASSQDLGGAAGETQYF.

The chain links TRBV5-1 to TRBJ2-3; 7 nucleotides align to TRBD1. Germline V gene lookup returns CDR1 SGHRS and CDR2 YFSETQ. The CDR3 is made up of 14 amino acids. V lost 2 bases to trimming and J lost 4 bases; unmatched junction nucleotides: 4. CDR3: CASSLYRGADTQYF. Here the CDR3 DNA reads TGCGCCAGCAGCTTATACAGGGGTGCAGATACGCAGTATTTT.

The gene calls are TRBV5-6 and TRBJ2-3; 8 bases agree with TRBD1. The length of the CDR3 is 15 residues. Per germline, CDR1 SGHDT and CDR2 YYEEEE. The V segment lost 4 bases and the J segment 0 bases; nucleotides outside the gene matches: 4. CDR3 in DNA: TGTGCCAGCAGCGGGGGACAGGATAGCACAGATACGCAGTATTTT. This sequence encodes CASSGGQDSTDTQYF.

The chain employs TRBV19 and TRBJ1-2; D might be TRBD1 (6 bases). The CDR3 length is 17 residues. V was clipped by 4 bases and J by 3 bases, with 21 bases between them. In germline, CDR1 is LNHDA, CDR2 SQIVND (reference sequence). CDR3 nucleotide sequence: TGTGCCAGTAGTACTCGGACAGTCCCCGTCGGGGACTATGGCTACACCTTC. Encoded protein: CASSTRTVPVGDYGYTF.

Points on this clone: An end of the junction differs from the germline gene, which may be a read error. The chain employs TRBV7-8 and TRBJ1-2; D perhaps matches TRBD1 (5 bases). CDR1 is SGHVS, CDR2 FQNEAQ, per germline. The CDR3 extends over 15 amino acids. The CDR3 protein is CASRLGAFTNYGYTF. CDR3 DNA sequence: TGTGCCAGCAGGTTAGGGGCATTCACTAACTATGGCTACACCTTC.

The chain links TRBV27 to TRBJ1-2; D unclear. Trimming removed 7 bases at V and 4 bases at J, with 10 bases between. CDR3 length: 12 residues. The germline V gene encodes CDR1 MNHEY and CDR2 SMNVEV (reference sequence). CDR3 sequence (DNA): TGTGCCAGCATATCCCCAGTCTATGGCTACACCTTC. Translated, it gives CASISPVYGYTF.

This chain uses TRBV11-3 with TRBJ2-1; 13 bases line up with TRBD2. Germline CDR1 and CDR2: SGHNT and YENEEA. V was clipped by 4 bases and J by 9 bases; unmatched bases: 3. The CDR3 loop spans 14 amino acids. For the CDR3, the DNA is TGTGCCAGCAGCTCGGGACTAGCGGGGACTGAGCAGTTCTTC. Its protein product is CASSSGLAGTEQFF.

V gene TRBV10-1 combines with J gene TRBJ1-2; 10 nucleotides match TRBD1. Germline CDR1 WNHNN, CDR2 SYGVQD (reference sequence). The V and J ends lost 2 bases and 7 bases, in that order; junction bases with no gene match: 4. This CDR3 contains 14 residues. The CDR3 here is CASSEDRGRGGYTF. CDR3 nucleotide sequence: TGCGCCAGCAGTGAGGACAGGGGGCGAGGTGGCTACACCTTC.

The V gene is TRBV5-1, the J gene TRBJ1-3, with 9 bases aligning to TRBD1. V was clipped by 4 bases and J by 2 bases; unmatched bases: 4. The CDR3 covers 15 residues. The germline V gene has CDR1 SGHRS and CDR2 YFSETQ. The CDR3 DNA reads as TGCGCCAGCAGCGCGGACAGGGGAACTGGAAACACCATATATTTT. As protein: CASSADRGTGNTIYF.

This chain uses TRBV18 with TRBJ2-2; weak D call: TRBD1 (6 bases). There are 16 residues in the CDR3. Trimming took off 3 bases at V and 2 bases at J, with 13 bases between the two ends. The germline gives CDR1 KGHSH, CDR2 LQKENI. The CDR3 DNA reads TGTGCCAGCTCACCCCAGGGGTCCTATAACACCGGGGAGCTGTTTTTT. This translates into CASSPQGSYNTGELFF.

The V and J genes are TRBV20-1 and TRBJ2-7; TRBD2 agrees at 8 bases. Germline-derived CDR1 and CDR2 are DFQATT and SNEGSKA (reference sequence). The V segment lost 3 bases and the J segment 4 bases; nucleotides outside the gene matches: 8. CDR3 length equals 14 residues. CDR3 loop: CSASGRGAGYEQYF. The DNA for the CDR3 is TGCAGTGCTAGTGGGCGGGGGGCCGGATACGAGCAGTACTTC.

This chain joins TRBV5-1 and TRBJ2-3, with 7 bases aligning to TRBD1. Per the germline V gene, CDR1 is SGHRS and CDR2 is YFSETQ. V lost 4 bases, J lost 2 bases, and 7 bases stayed unmatched. The CDR3 length is 15 residues. Here the CDR3 reads CASSVTGQPTDTQYF. For the CDR3, the DNA is TGCGCCAGCAGCGTAACGGGACAGCCCACAGATACGCAGTATTTT.